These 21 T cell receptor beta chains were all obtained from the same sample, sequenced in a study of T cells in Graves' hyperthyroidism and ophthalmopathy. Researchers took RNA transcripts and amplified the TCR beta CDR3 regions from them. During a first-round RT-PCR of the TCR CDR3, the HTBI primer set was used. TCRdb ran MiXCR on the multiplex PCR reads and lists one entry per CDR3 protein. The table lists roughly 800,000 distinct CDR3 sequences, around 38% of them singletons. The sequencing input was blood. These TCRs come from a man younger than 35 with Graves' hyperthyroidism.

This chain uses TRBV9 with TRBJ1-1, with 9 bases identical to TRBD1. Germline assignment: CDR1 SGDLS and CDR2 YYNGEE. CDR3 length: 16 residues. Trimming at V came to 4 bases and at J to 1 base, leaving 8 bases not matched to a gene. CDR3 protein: CASSPDRGQGNTEAFF. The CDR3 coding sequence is TGTGCCAGCAGCCCCGACAGGGGACAGGGGAACACTGAAGCTTTCTTT. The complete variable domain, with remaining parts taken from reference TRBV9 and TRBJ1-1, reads DSGVTQTPKHLITATGQRVTLRCSPRSGDLSVYWYQQSLDQGLQFLIQYYNGEERAKGNILERFSAQQFPDLHSELNLSSLELGDSALYFCASSPDRGQGNTEAFFGQGTRLTVV.

CDR3 region: CASQGLETQYF. CDR3 DNA: TGTGCCAGCCAGGGGCTAGAGACCCAGTACTTC. The rearrangement links TRBV25-1 to TRBJ2-5, with D perhaps TRBD1 (6 bases). Trimming removed 8 bases at V and 4 bases at J, with 8 bases between. CDR1 is MGHDK and CDR2 is SYGVNS in the germline V gene. CDR3 length: 11 residues.

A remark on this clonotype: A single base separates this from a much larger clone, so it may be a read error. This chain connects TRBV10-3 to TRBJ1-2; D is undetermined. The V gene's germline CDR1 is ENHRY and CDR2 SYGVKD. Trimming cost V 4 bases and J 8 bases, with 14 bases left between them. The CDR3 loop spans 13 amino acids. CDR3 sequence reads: CAISAEQPRGYTF. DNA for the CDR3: TGTGCCATCAGTGCCGAGCAACCTAGGGGCTACACCTTC.

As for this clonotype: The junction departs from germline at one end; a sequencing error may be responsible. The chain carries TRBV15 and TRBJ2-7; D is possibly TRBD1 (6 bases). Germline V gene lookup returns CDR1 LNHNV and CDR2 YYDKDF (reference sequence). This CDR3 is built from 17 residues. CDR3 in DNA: TGTGCCAGCAGCTTTTCTGGTACCGGGACACTGCGGAGGCAGCAGTACTTC. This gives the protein CASSFSGTGTLRRQQYF.

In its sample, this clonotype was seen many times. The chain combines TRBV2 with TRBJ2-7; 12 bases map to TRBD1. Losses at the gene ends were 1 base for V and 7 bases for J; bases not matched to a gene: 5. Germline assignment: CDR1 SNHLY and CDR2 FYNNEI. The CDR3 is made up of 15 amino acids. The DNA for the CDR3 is TGTGCCAGCAGTGAAGTGCCGGGACAGGGGGCAGAGCAGTACTTC. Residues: CASSEVPGQGAEQYF. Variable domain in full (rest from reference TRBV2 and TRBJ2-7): EPEVTQTPSHQVTQMGQEVILRCVPISNHLYFYWYRQILGQKVEFLVSFYNNEISEKSEIFDDQFSVERPDGSNFTLKIRSTKLEDSAMYFCASSEVPGQGAEQYFGPGTRLTVT.

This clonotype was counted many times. This CDR3 reads CSVEVAGASGNTIYF. The CDR3 DNA reads TGCAGCGTTGAAGTAGCTGGGGCGTCTGGAAACACCATATATTTT. This rearrangement joins TRBV29-1 to TRBJ1-3; D may be TRBD1 (5 bases). Germline V gene data show CDR1 as SQVTM and CDR2 as ANQGSEA. Trimming took off 1 base at V and 1 base at J, with 11 bases between the two ends. The CDR3 sequence is 15 residues long.

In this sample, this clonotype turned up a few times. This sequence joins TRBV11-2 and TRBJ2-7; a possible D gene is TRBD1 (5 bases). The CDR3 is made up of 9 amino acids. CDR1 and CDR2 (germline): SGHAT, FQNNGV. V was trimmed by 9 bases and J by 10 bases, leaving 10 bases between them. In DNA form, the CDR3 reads TGTGCCAGGACAGATATTCAGTACTTC. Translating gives CARTDIQYF.

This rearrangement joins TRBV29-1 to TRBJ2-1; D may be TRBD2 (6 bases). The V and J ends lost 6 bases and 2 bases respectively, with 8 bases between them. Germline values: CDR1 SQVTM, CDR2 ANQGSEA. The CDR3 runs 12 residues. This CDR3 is CSVGGTYNEQFF. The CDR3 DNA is TGCAGCGTAGGCGGGACCTACAATGAGCAGTTCTTC.

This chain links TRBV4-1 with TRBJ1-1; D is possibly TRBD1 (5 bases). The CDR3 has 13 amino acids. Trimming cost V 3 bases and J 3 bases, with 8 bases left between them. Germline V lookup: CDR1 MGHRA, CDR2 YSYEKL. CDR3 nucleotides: TGCGCCAGCAGCCACGGGACCCACACTGAAGCTTTCTTT. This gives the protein CASSHGTHTEAFF.

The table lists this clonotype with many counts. CDR3 loop: CARLEVGTEAFF. In DNA, the CDR3 is TGTGCCAGGCTCGAAGTGGGCACTGAAGCTTTCTTT. This chain connects TRBV19 to TRBJ1-1; D unclear. CDR1 and CDR2 (germline): LNHDA, SQIVND (reference sequence). CDR3 size: 12 residues. Trimming took 9 bases from V and 4 from J, leaving 12 bases between them. Variable domain in full (rest from reference TRBV19 and TRBJ1-1): DGGITQSPKYLFRKEGQNVTLSCEQNLNHDAMYWYRQDPGQGLRLIYYSQIVNDFQKGDIAEGYSVSREKKESFPLTVTSAQKNPTAFYLCARLEVGTEAFFGQGTRLTVV.

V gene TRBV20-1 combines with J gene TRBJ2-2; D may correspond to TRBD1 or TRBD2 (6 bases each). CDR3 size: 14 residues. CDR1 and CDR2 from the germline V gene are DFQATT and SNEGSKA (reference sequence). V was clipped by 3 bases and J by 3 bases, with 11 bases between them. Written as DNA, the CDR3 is TGCAGTGCTAGCTGGGGGGCGGACACCGGGGAGCTGTTTTTT. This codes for CSASWGADTGELFF.

The CDR3 loop reads CSVETRGMRGNYGYTF. The CDR3 DNA reads as TGCAGCGTTGAGACTCGTGGAATGAGGGGTAACTATGGCTACACCTTC. The rearrangement joins TRBV29-1 to TRBJ1-2, with D perhaps TRBD1 (5 bases). Trimming took off 3 bases at V and 1 base at J, with 18 bases between the two ends. Germline assignment: CDR1 SQVTM and CDR2 ANQGSEA. The CDR3 is made up of 16 amino acids.

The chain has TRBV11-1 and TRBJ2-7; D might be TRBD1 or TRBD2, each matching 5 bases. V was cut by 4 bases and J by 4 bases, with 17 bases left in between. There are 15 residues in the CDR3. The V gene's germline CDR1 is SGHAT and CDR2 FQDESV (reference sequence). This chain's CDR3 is CASSSAPGTNYEQYF. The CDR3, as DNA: TGTGCCAGCAGCTCCGCCCCCGGGACCAATTACGAGCAGTACTTC.

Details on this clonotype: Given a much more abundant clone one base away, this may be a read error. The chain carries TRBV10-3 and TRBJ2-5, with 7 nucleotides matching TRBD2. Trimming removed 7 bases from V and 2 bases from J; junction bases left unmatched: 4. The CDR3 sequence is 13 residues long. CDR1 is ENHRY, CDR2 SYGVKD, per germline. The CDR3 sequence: CAIIAGQQETQYF. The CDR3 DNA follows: TGTGCCATCATAGCGGGCCAGCAAGAGACCCAGTACTTC.

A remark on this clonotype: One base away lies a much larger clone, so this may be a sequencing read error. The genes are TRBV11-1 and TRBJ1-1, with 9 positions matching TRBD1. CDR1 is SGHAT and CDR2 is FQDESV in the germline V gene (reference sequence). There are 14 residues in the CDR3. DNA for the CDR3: TGTGCCATCCCGGGACAGGGAATGAAGACTGAAGCTTTCTTT. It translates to CAIPGQGMKTEAFF. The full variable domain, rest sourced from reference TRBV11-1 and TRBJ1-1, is EAEVAQSPRYKITEKSQAVAFWCDPISGHATLYWYRQILGQGPELLVQFQDESVVDDSQLPKDRFSAERLKGVDSTLKIQPAELGDSAMYLCAIPGQGMKTEAFFGQGTRLTVV.

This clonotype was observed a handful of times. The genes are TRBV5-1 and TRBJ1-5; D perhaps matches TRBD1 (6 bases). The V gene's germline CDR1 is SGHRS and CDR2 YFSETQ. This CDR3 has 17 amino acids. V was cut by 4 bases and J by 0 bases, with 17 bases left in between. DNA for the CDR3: TGCGCCAGCAGCCCACTGGACAGAAGACTTAGCAATCAGCCCCAGCATTTT. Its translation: CASSPLDRRLSNQPQHF.

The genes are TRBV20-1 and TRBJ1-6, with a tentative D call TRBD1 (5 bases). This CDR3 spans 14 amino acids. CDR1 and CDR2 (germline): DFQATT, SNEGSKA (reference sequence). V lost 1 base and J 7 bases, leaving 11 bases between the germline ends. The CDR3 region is CSARGEGRNSPLHF. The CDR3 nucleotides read TGCAGTGCTAGAGGGGAGGGGAGGAATTCACCCCTCCACTTT.

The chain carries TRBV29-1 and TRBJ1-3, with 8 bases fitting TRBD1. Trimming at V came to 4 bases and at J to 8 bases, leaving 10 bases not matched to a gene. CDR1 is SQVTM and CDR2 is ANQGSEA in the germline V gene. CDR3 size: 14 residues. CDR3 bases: TGCAGCGTTGGTGACAGGGGCGAGGGCTACACCATATATTTT. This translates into CSVGDRGEGYTIYF.

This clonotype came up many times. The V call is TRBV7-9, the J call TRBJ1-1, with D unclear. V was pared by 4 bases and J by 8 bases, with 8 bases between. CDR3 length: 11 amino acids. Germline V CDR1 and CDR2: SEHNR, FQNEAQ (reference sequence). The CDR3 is CASSSPIEAFF. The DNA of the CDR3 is TGTGCCAGCAGCTCACCCATAGAAGCTTTCTTT.

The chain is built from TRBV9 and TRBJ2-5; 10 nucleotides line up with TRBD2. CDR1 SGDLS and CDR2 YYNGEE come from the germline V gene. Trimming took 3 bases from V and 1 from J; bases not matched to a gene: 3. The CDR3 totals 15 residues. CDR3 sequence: CASSAGLAVQETQYF. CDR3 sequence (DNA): TGTGCCAGCAGCGCTGGACTAGCGGTCCAAGAGACCCAGTACTTC.

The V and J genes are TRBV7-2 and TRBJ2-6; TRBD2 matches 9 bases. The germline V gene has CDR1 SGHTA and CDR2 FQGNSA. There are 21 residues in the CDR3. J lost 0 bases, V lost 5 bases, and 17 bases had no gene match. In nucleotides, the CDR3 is TGTGCCAGCAGCCCCCCGCCTAGCGGGGACCTCCCGACCTCTGGGGCCAACGTCCTGACTTTC. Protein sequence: CASSPPPSGDLPTSGANVLTF.